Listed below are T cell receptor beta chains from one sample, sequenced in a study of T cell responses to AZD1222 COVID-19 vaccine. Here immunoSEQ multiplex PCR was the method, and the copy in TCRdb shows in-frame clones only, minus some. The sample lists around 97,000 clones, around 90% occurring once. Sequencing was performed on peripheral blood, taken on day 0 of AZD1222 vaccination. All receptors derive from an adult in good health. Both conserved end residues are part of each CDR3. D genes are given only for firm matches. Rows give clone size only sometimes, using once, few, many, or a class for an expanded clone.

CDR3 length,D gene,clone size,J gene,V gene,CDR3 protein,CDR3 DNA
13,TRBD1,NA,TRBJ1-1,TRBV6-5,CASRGQMNTEAFF,TGTGCCAGCCGGGGACAGATGAACACTGAAGCTTTCTTT
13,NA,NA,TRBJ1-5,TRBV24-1,CATSDAGNQPQHF,TGTGCCACCAGTGATGCAGGCAATCAGCCCCAGCATTTT
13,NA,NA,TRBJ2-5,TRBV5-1,CAKSAGRPETQYF,TGCGCTAAAAGCGCGGGGAGACCAGAGACCCAGTACTTC
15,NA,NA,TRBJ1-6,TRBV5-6,CASSFPPGSHSPLHF,TGTGCCAGCAGCTTCCCGCCGGGGTCCCATTCACCCCTCCACTTT
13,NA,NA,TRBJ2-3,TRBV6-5,CASVTGGTDTQYF,TGTGCCAGCGTGACTGGAGGGACAGATACGCAGTATTTT
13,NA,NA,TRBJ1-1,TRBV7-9,CASSLGTLFEAFF,TGTGCCAGCAGCTTAGGGACACTTTTTGAAGCTTTCTTT
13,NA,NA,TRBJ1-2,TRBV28,CASSLSANYGYTF,TGTGCCAGCAGTTTATCTGCTAACTATGGCTACACCTTC
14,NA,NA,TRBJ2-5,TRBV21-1,CASSKGTHQETQYF,TGTGCCAGCAGCAAAGGGACCCACCAAGAGACCCAGTACTTC
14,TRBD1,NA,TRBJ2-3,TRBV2,CASGQQGSTDTQYF,TGTGCCAGCGGGCAACAGGGGAGCACAGATACGCAGTATTTT
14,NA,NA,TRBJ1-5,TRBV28,CASRRGEGGQPQHF,TGTGCCAGCCGTCGGGGGGAGGGAGGTCAGCCCCAGCATTTT
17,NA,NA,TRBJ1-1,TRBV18,CASSPRQVRETYNEAFF,TGTGCCAGCTCACCACGACAGGTCCGAGAAACTTACAATGAAGCTTTCTTT
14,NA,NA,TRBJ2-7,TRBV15,CATSRDRVGNEQYF,TGTGCCACCAGCAGAGATAGGGTAGGGAACGAGCAGTACTTC
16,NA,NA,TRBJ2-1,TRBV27,CASSLVGESSYNEQFF,TGTGCCAGCAGTTTAGTCGGGGAGAGCTCCTACAATGAGCAGTTCTTC
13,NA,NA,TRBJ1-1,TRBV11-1,CASSRRTGTEAFF,TGTGCCAGCAGCCGTCGAACAGGCACTGAAGCTTTCTTT
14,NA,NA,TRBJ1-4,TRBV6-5,CASSPRAFNEKLFF,TGTGCCAGCAGTCCCCGGGCCTTTAATGAAAAACTGTTTTTT
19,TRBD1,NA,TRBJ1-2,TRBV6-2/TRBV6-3,CASTPIEGQDRRMNYGYTF,TGTGCCAGCACCCCGATCGAGGGACAGGACAGAAGAATGAACTATGGCTACACCTTC
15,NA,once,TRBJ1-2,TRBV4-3,CASSQVPGTPRGYTF,TGCGCCAGCAGCCAAGTCCCCGGGACACCACGCGGCTACACCTTC
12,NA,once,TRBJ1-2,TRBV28,CASSFRGYGYTF,TGTGCCAGCAGCTTTCGGGGCTATGGCTACACCTTC
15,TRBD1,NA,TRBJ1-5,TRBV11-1,CASSSGTGTNQPQHF,TGTGCCAGCAGCTCCGGGACAGGTACTAATCAGCCCCAGCATTTT
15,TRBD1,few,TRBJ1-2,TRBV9,CASSAEDRVSYGYTF,TGTGCCAGCAGCGCGGAGGACAGGGTGAGCTATGGCTACACCTTC
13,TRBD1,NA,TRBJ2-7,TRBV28,CASSGTGGYEQYF,TGTGCCAGCTCCGGGACAGGAGGCTACGAGCAGTACTTC
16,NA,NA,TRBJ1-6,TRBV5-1,CASSLTASLSDSPLHF,TGCGCCAGCAGCTTAACAGCTTCCTTAAGCGATTCACCCCTCCACTTT
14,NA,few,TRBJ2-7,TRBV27,CASSSQGSYYEQYF,TGTGCCAGCAGTTCACAGGGTTCCTACTACGAGCAGTACTTC
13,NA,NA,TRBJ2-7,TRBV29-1,CSVTGRVSYEQYF,TGCAGCGTTACGGGACGGGTCTCCTACGAGCAGTACTTC
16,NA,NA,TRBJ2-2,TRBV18,CASSPPFKSESGELFF,TGTGCCAGCTCACCACCGTTCAAGTCCGAGTCCGGGGAGCTGTTTTTT
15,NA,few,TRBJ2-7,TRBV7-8,CASSPRAGQSYEQYF,TGTGCCAGCAGCCCGAGAGCCGGACAGTCCTACGAGCAGTACTTC
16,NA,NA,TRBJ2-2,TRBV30,CAWSVLGGPNTGELFF,TGTGCCTGGAGTGTACTAGGCGGGCCGAACACCGGGGAGCTGTTTTTT
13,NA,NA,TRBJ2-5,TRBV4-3,CASSTQGEGTQYF,TGCGCCAGCAGCACCCAGGGTGAAGGGACCCAGTACTTC
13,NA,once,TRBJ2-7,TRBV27,CASSTGLIREQYF,TGTGCCAGCAGTACCGGACTAATACGCGAGCAGTACTTC
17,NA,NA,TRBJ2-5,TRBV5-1,CASSLIESSGEGAAQYF,TGCGCCAGCAGCTTGATTGAATCGTCAGGGGAGGGTGCGGCCCAGTACTTC
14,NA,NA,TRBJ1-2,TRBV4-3,CASSQDRSNYGYTF,TGCGCCAGCAGCCAAGATCGCTCTAACTATGGCTACACCTTC
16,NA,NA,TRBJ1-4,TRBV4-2,CASSQDGSATNEKLFF,TGTGCCAGCAGCCAAGATGGTTCTGCAACTAATGAAAAACTGTTTTTT
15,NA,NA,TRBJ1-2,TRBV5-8,CASSSPGDNGYGYTF,TGTGCCAGCAGCTCCCCGGGAGACAACGGCTATGGCTACACCTTC
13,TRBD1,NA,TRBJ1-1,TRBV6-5,CASTRTGNTEAFF,TGTGCCAGCACCCGGACAGGGAACACTGAAGCTTTCTTT
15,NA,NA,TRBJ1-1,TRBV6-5,CASSYSMEMNTEAFF,TGTGCCAGCAGTTACTCGATGGAAATGAACACTGAAGCTTTCTTT
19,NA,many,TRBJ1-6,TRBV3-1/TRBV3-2,CASSQGLSGQSTRNSPLHF,TGTGCCAGCAGCCAAGGTTTGTCCGGACAGAGTACCCGTAATTCACCCCTCCACTTT
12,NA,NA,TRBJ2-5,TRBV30,CAWALTQETQYF,TGTGCCTGGGCCTTGACGCAAGAGACCCAGTACTTC
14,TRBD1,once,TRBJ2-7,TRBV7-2,CASSSQGPLYEQYF,TGTGCCAGCAGCTCACAGGGGCCGCTATACGAGCAGTACTTC
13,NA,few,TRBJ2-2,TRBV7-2,CASSWTNPGELFF,TGTGCCAGCAGCTGGACTAATCCCGGGGAGCTGTTTTTT
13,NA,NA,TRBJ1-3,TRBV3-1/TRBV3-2,CASSQVSGNTIYF,TGTGCCAGCAGCCAGGTTTCTGGAAACACCATATATTTT
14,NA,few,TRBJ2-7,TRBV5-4,CASSLGLPSYEQYF,TGTGCCAGCAGCTTGGGACTTCCTTCCTACGAGCAGTACTTC
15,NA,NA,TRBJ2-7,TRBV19,CASSMYVQPTYEQYF,TGTGCCAGTAGTATGTATGTACAACCAACCTACGAGCAGTACTTC
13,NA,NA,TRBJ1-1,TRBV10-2,CASSEWTRDEAFF,TGCGCCAGCAGTGAGTGGACGAGGGATGAAGCTTTCTTT
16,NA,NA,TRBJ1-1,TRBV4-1,CASSQGVLPPPPEAFF,TGCGCCAGCAGCCAAGGGGTCCTCCCTCCCCCCCCTGAAGCTTTCTTT
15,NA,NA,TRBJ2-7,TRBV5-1,CASSAVDSFSYEQYF,TGCGCCAGCAGCGCCGTGGACAGCTTCTCCTACGAGCAGTACTTC
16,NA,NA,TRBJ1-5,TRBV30,CAWSVHGGGGNQPQHF,TGTGCCTGGAGTGTACATGGGGGAGGTGGCAATCAGCCCCAGCATTTT
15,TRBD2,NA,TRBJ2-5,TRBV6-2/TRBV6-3,CASSGLSGKQETQYF,TGTGCCAGCAGTGGTCTTAGCGGGAAACAAGAGACCCAGTACTTC
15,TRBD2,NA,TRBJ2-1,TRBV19,CASSLTSGDFNEQFF,TGTGCCAGTAGTTTAACTAGCGGGGATTTTAATGAGCAGTTCTTC
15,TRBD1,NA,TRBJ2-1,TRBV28,CASTRMPGTGHEQFF,TGTGCCAGCACCCGTATGCCAGGGACAGGGCATGAGCAGTTCTTC
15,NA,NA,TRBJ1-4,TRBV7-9,CASSLEFGSKEKLFF,TGTGCCAGCAGCTTAGAGTTTGGCAGCAAAGAAAAACTGTTTTTT